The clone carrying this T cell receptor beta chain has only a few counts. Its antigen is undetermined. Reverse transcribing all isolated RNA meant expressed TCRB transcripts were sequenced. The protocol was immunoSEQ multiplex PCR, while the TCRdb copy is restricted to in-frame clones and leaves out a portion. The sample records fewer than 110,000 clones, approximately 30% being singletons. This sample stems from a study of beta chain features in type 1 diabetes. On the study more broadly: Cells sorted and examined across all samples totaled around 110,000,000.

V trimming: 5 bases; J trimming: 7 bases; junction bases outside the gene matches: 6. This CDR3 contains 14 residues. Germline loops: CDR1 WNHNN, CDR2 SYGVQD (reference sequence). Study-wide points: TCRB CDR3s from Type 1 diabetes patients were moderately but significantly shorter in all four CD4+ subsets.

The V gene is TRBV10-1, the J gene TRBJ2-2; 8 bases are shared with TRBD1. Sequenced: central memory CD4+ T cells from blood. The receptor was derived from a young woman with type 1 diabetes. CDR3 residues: CASSLGQANGELFF. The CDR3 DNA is TGCGCCAGCAGTCTGGGACAGGCAAACGGGGAGCTGTTTTTT.